The 14 T cell receptor beta chains in this list originate from one sample, sequenced in a study of HIV-infected children after antiretroviral therapy interruption. The TCR library was built from RNA with a 3' RACE protocol and unique molecular identifiers. Each CDR3 protein gets one entry after TCRdb re-called the 3' RACE reads with MiXCR. The sample lists about 89,000 distinct CDR3 sequences; less than 7% were seen once. Indicated treatment: PENTA 11 planned treatment interruption arm or continuous ART arm. Sequencing was performed on CD45RA+ CD4+ T cells from PBMCs, pooled from several time points, taken from a donor given antiretroviral therapy, either interrupted or continuous. As for subset: naive CD4+ CD45RA+ CD45RO- T cells. The origin of the receptors is a pool of human donors with HIV.

In regard to this clonotype: A single base separates this from a much larger clone, so it may be a read error. This chain connects TRBV2 to TRBJ1-1, with TRBD1 identical over 7 bases. In germline, CDR1 is SNHLY, CDR2 FYNNEI. This CDR3 has 15 residues. Trimming removed 10 bases from V and 2 bases from J; junction bases left unmatched: 13. The CDR3 sequence is CATPVTSGGNTEAFF. The CDR3 nucleotides read TGTGCCACCCCGGTGACCTCAGGGGGAAACACTGAAGCTTTCTTT.

The CDR3 nucleotides read TGTGCCATCAGTGAGCTAGCGGGGGACTACGAGCAGTACTTC. Protein product: CAISELAGDYEQYF. The chain combines TRBV10-3 with TRBJ2-7; TRBD2 matches 10 bases. J lost 3 bases, V lost 2 bases, and 1 base had no gene match. The germline gives CDR1 ENHRY, CDR2 SYGVKD. This CDR3 comprises 14 residues.

At least ten counts were recorded for this clonotype. The chain uses TRBV3-1 and TRBJ2-7, with D hard to call. Trimming cost V 5 bases and J 0 bases, with 8 bases left between them. Germline CDR1 reads LGHDT; CDR2 reads YNNKEL (reference sequence). The CDR3 consists of 13 residues. This chain's CDR3 is CASSKSSSYEQYF. In DNA, the CDR3 is TGTGCCAGCAGCAAGAGCAGCTCCTACGAGCAGTACTTC.

The chain is built from TRBV6-4 and TRBJ2-3; the D is unclear. Germline loops: CDR1 MRHNA, CDR2 SNTAGT. This CDR3 comprises 13 residues. The germline V and J ends were trimmed by 2 bases and 0 bases, with 3 bases remaining between them. DNA for the CDR3: TGTGCCAGCAGTGACGGGAGCACAGATACGCAGTATTTT. This translates into CASSDGSTDTQYF.

This clonotype was detected many times. The gene calls are TRBV12-3 or TRBV12-4 and TRBJ2-5; TRBD2 matches at 8 bases. V shed 4 bases, J shed 3 bases, and the junction held 4 bases outside the gene matches. The CDR3 is made up of 14 amino acids. CDR3 amino acids: CASSSRGGKETQYF. CDR3 bases: TGTGCCAGCAGTTCCCGGGGGGGGAAAGAGACCCAGTACTTC.

This clonotype has more than one count but fewer than ten. The chain is built from TRBV19 and TRBJ2-5; 7 nucleotides align to TRBD1. V gave up 0 bases and J gave up 1 base; unmatched junction bases: 5. CDR1 and CDR2 from the germline V gene are LNHDA and SQIVND (reference sequence). The CDR3 runs 16 residues. The DNA of the CDR3 is TGTGCCAGTAGTATAGATCTGGCAGGGGGCCAAGAGACCCAGTACTTC. As protein: CASSIDLAGGQETQYF.

The rearrangement joins TRBV15 to TRBJ2-2; 7 nucleotides agree with TRBD1. Germline CDR1 is LNHNV and CDR2 is YYDKDF (reference sequence). Unmatched junction bases numbered 4, after V lost 1 base and J lost 5 bases. The CDR3 consists of 15 residues. As DNA, the CDR3 is TGTGCCACCAGCAGAGGGGGGACAGCTACCGGGGAGCTGTTTTTT. Its translation is CATSRGGTATGELFF.

This clonotype turned up a few times. The chain is built from TRBV7-3 and TRBJ2-3; D not resolved. CDR3 length equals 15 residues. V was shortened by 2 bases and J by 3 bases, with 12 bases between the two germline ends. CDR1 and CDR2 (germline): SGHTA, FQGTGA. The CDR3 loop is CASSLGPKTTDTQYF. CDR3 coding DNA: TGTGCCAGCAGCTTAGGGCCAAAAACTACAGATACGCAGTATTTT.

Notes on this clonotype: A much bigger clone sits one base away, suggesting this may be a read error. The chain joins TRBV12-3 or TRBV12-4 to TRBJ2-2; D assignment may be TRBD1 or TRBD2 (6 bases each). The CDR3 runs to 16 residues. V was shortened by 4 bases and J by 1 base, with 13 bases between the two germline ends. This CDR3 is CASSSRGVMNTGELFF. In DNA, the CDR3 is TGTGCCAGCAGTTCGAGGGGGGTGATGAACACCGGGGAGCTGTTTTTT.

V gene TRBV18 combines with J gene TRBJ2-5; D unresolved. The CDR3 extends over 14 amino acids. The germline V gene has CDR1 KGHSH and CDR2 LQKENI. Deletions cut 5 bases from V and 5 bases from J, with 15 bases between. The CDR3 reads CASSSDGSVETQYF. CDR3 DNA: TGTGCCAGCTCAAGCGACGGTTCGGTGGAGACCCAGTACTTC.

The sample holds many counts of this clonotype. The rearrangement uses TRBV20-1 and TRBJ2-2; 10 nucleotides line up with TRBD2. CDR3 length: 14 residues. CDR1 and CDR2 (germline): DFQATT, SNEGSKA (reference sequence). DNA for the CDR3: TGCAGCCCTTCCAGCGGGGGGGGTACCGGGGAGCTGTTTTTT. This encodes CSPSSGGGTGELFF.

This clonotype was detected ten times or more. The chain links TRBV5-5 to TRBJ1-1; D possibly corresponds to TRBD1 (5 bases). CDR3 length equals 14 residues. The germline V and J ends were trimmed by 4 bases and 1 base, with 11 bases remaining between them. Germline-derived CDR1 and CDR2 are SGHKS and YYEKEE (reference sequence). The CDR3 DNA reads as TGTGCCAGCAGCACCGGACAAAGGAACACTGAAGCTTTCTTT. Translating it yields CASSTGQRNTEAFF. The variable domain in full, with the rest retrieved from reference TRBV5-5 and TRBJ1-1, is DAGVTQSPTHLIKTRGQQVTLRCSPISGHKSVSWYQQVLGQGPQFIFQYYEKEERGRGNFPDRFSARQFPNYSSELNVNALLLGDSALYLCASSTGQRNTEAFFGQGTRLTVV.

This clonotype was found many times. This sequence joins TRBV25-1 and TRBJ1-1, with 8 bases that match TRBD1. Germline-derived CDR1 and CDR2 are MGHDK and SYGVNS. V lost 4 bases to trimming and J lost 1 base; unmatched junction nucleotides: 5. The CDR3 spans 15 residues. The CDR3 nucleotides are TGTGCCAGCAGTGGCCGACAGGGGTGGAACACTGAAGCTTTCTTT. Amino acids: CASSGRQGWNTEAFF.

This clonotype was observed at least ten times. The chain joins TRBV20-1 to TRBJ2-5; 8 bases are a match to TRBD2. The CDR3 spans 14 residues. The V and J ends lost 6 bases and 3 bases, in that order; junction bases with no gene match: 9. Germline V gene sequence: CDR1 DFQATT, CDR2 SNEGSKA (reference sequence). The DNA for the CDR3 is TGCAGTGCCGGGGGGGGCATTCAGAAAGAGACCCAGTACTTC. Its translation is CSAGGGIQKETQYF.